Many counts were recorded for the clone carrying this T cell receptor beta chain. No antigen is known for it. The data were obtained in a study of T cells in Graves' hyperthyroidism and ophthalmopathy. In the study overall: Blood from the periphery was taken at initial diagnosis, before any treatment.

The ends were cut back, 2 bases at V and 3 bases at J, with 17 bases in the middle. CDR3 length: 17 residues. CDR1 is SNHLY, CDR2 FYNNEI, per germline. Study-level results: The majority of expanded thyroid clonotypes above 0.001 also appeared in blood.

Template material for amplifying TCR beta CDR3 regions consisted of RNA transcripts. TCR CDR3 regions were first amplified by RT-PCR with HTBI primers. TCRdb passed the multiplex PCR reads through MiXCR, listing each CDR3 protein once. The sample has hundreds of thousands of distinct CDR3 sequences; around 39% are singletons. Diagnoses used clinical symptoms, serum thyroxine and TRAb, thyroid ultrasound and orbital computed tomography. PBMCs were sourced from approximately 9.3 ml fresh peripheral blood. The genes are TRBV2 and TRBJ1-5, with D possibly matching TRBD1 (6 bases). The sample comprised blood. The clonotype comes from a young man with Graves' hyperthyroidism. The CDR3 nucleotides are TGTGCCAGCAGTGAAAGGAAGGGGGACGCTGCCAATCAGCCCCAGCATTTT. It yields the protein CASSERKGDAANQPQHF.